This section outlines one T cell receptor beta chain sequence together with its context. Looked up from germline, CDR1 is SGDLS and CDR2 is YYNGEE. With V trimmed by 0 bases and J by 8 bases, 5 bases remained unmatched. CDR3 length: 15 residues. Participants' own reports of clinical history determined their cohort assignment. The sample belongs to a study of blood T cell repertoires in COVID-19. The overall study: Samples came from the United States, Italy and Spain, spanning acute and convalescent COVID-19.

Some clones are missing from TCRdb's copy, which holds only in-frame ones; the method was immunoSEQ multiplex PCR. The profile shows 280,000 or so clones, roughly 85% of them singletons. The rearrangement links TRBV9 to TRBJ2-1, with 10 bases fitting TRBD2. The sequenced sample consisted of PBMCs or T cells enriched from blood (not recorded which). This sequence originates from a woman aged 50 to 60 who had recovered from COVID-19. The CDR3 region is CASSVGLAGEHEQFF. Here the CDR3 DNA reads TGTGCCAGCAGCGTAGGGCTAGCGGGAGAGCATGAGCAGTTCTTC.